Included here is one TCR beta chain sequence, with context. Antigen specificity is unknown. Method: immunoSEQ multiplex PCR; TCRdb's copy keeps in-frame clones and lacks some. The table has approximately 120,000 clones, more than 80% seen once. The sample originates from a study of T cell responses to AZD1222 COVID-19 vaccine. Overall study results and limits: Compared with day 0, the breadth and depth of the Spike-specific TCR repertoire rose significantly after two doses of AZD1222. The study found vaccine-associated CD4 TCRs spanning spike, dominant at 160-218 and 743-854. Just six people given AZD1222 tested seropositive at baseline.

V shed 4 bases, J shed 2 bases, and the junction held 4 bases outside the gene matches. CDR1 and CDR2 (germline): SGHAT, FQNNGV. The CDR3 is 16 residues long. The V gene is TRBV11-2, the J gene TRBJ1-3; 11 bases are a match to TRBD1. Sequencing used peripheral blood, obtained 28 days after the second AZD1222 dose. This TCR was sampled from an adult who received the AZD1222 COVID-19 vaccine. The CDR3 protein is CASSSSDRGPGNTIYF. Here the CDR3 DNA reads TGTGCCAGCAGCTCCTCGGACAGGGGGCCTGGAAACACCATATATTTT.